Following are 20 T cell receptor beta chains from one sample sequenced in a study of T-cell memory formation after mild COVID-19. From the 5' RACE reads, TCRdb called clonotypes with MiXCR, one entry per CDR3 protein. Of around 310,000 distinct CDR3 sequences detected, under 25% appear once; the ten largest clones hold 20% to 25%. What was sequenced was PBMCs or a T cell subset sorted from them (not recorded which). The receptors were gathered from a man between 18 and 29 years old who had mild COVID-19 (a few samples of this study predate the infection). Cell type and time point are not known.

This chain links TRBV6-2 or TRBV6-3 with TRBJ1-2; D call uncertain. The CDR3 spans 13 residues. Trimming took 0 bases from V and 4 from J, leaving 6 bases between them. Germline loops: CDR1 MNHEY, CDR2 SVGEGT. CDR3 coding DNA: TGTGCCAGCAGTTACTCGGATGTCTATGGCTACACCTTC. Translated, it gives CASSYSDVYGYTF.

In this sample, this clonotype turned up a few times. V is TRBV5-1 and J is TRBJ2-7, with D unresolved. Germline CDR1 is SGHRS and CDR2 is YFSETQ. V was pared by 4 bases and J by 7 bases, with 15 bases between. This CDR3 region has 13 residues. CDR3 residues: CASSRIRLEEQYF. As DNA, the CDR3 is TGCGCCAGCAGCAGGATACGTTTGGAAGAGCAGTACTTC.

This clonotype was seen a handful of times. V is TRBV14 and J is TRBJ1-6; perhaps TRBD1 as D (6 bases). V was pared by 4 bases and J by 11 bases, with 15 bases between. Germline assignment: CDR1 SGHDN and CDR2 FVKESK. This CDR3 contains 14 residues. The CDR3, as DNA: TGTGCCAGCAGCCTCACAGGGAGATGGGCACCCCTCCACTTT. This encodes CASSLTGRWAPLHF. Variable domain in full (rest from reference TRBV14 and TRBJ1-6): EAGVTQFPSHSVIEKGQTVTLRCDPISGHDNLYWYRRVMGKEIKFLLHFVKESKQDESGMPNNRFLAERTGGTYSTLKVQPAELEDSGVYFCASSLTGRWAPLHFGNGTRLTVT.

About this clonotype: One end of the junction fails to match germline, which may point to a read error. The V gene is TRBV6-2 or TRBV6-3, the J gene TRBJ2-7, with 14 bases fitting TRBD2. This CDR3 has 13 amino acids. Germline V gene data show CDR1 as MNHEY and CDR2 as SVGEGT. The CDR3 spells CASSYSGLAGVSF. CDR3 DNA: TGTGCCAGCAGTTACTCGGGACTAGCGGGAGTTTCGTTC.

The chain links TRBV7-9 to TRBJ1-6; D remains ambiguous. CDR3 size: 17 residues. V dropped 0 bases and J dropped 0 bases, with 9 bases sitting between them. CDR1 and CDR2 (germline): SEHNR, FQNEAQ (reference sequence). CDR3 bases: TGTGCCAGCAGCTTAGCCGACTCGAGCTCCTATAATTCACCCCTCCACTTT. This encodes CASSLADSSSYNSPLHF.

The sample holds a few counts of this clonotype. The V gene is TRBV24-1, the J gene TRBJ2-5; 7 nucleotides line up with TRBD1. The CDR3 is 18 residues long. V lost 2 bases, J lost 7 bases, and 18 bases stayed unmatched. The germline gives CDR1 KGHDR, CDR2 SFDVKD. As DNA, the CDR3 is TGTGCCACCAGTGATTCCGCCGAGATGACAGGGAAATGGGCGACCCAGTACTTC. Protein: CATSDSAEMTGKWATQYF.

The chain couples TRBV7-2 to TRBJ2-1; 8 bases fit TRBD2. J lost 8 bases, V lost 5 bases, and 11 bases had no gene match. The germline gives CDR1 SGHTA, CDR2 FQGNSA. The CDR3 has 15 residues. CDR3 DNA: TGTGCCAGCAGCCCATGGAGCGGGGGTTACGATGAGCAGTTCTTC. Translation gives CASSPWSGGYDEQFF.

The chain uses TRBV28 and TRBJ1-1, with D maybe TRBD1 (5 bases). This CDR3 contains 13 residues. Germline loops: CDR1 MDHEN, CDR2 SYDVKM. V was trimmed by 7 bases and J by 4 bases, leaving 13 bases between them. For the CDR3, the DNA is TGTGCCAGCACCCTTCAGGGAACCACTGAAGCTTTCTTT. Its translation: CASTLQGTTEAFF.

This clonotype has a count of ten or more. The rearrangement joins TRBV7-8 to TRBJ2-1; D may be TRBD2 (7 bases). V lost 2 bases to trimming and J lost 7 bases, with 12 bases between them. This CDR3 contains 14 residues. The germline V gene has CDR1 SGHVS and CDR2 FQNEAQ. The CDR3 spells CASSLPGGLNEQFF. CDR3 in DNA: TGTGCCAGCAGCTTACCGGGGGGCTTGAATGAGCAGTTCTTC.

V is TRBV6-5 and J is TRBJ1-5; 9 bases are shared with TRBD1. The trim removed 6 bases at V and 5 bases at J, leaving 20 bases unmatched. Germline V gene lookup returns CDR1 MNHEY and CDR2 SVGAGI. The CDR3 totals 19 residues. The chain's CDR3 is CASSPDRGTVMGTDQPQHF. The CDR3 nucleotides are TGTGCCAGCAGCCCTGACAGGGGGACGGTGATGGGAACGGATCAGCCCCAGCATTTT.

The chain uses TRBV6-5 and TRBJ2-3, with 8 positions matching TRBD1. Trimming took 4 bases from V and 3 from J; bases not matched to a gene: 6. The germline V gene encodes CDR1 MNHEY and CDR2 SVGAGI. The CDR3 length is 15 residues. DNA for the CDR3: TGTGCCAGCAGTTCCCCCCGACAGGGGACAGATACGCAGTATTTT. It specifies CASSSPRQGTDTQYF.

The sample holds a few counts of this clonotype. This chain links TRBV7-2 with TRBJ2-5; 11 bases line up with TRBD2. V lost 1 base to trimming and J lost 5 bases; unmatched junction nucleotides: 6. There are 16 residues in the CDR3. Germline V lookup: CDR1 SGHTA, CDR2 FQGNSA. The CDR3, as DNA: TGTGCCAGCAGCTTAGTCCCTAGCGGGGGGCGGGAGACCCAGTACTTC. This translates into CASSLVPSGGRETQYF.

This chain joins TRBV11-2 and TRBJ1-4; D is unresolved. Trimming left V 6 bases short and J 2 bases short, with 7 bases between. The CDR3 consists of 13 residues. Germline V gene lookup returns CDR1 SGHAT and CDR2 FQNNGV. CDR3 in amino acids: CASSGVTNEKLFF. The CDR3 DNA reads TGTGCCAGCAGTGGGGTTACTAATGAAAAACTGTTTTTT.

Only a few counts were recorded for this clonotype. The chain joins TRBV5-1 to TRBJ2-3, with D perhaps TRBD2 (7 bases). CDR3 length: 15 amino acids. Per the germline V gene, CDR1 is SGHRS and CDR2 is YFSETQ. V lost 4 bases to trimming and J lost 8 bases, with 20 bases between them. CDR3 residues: CASSVSGGRERTQYF. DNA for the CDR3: TGCGCCAGCAGCGTCTCCGGGGGGCGGGAGCGTACGCAGTATTTT.

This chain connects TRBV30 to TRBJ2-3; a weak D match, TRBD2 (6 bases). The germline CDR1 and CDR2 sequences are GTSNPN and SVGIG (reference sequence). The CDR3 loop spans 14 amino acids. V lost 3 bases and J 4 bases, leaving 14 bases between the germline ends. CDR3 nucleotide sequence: TGTGCCTGGAGCGGAGGGGTCTGGCCAGATACGCAGTATTTT. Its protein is CAWSGGVWPDTQYF.

Here the CDR3 DNA reads TGTGCCAGCAGCTTAGGCCAGCGCTATGGCTACACCTTC. Its translation is CASSLGQRYGYTF. This chain uses TRBV7-9 with TRBJ1-2; D ambiguous. The germline gives CDR1 SEHNR, CDR2 FQNEAQ (reference sequence). The ends were cut back, 1 base at V and 4 bases at J, with 7 bases in the middle. This CDR3 is 13 amino acids long.

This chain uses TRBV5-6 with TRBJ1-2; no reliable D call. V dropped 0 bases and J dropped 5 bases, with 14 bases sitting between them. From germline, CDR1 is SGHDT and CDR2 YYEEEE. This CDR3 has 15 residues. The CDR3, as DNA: TGTGCCAGCAGCTTGGGTCTTCTTGGGAGATATGGCTACACCTTC. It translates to CASSLGLLGRYGYTF.

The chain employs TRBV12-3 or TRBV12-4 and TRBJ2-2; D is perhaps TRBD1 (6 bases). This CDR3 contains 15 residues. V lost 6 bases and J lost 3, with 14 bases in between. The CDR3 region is CASRQWTEHTGELFF. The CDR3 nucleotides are TGTGCCAGCAGACAATGGACAGAACACACCGGGGAGCTGTTTTTT.

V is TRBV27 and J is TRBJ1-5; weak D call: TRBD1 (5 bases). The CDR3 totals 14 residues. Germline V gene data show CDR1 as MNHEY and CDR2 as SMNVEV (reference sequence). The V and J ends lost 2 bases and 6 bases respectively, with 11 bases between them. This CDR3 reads CASSLIYGAQPQHF. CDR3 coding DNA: TGTGCCAGCAGTTTAATTTACGGGGCTCAGCCCCAGCATTTT.

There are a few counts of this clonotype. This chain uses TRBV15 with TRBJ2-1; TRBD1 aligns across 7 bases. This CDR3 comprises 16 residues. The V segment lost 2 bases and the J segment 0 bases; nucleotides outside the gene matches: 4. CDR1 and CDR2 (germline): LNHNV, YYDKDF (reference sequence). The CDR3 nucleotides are TGTGCCACCAGCAGAACGGACAGGTTCTCCTACAATGAGCAGTTCTTC. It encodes CATSRTDRFSYNEQFF.